One sample yielded the 15 T cell receptor beta chains listed below, sequenced in a study of T cells of healthy individuals. TCRdb reanalysed the 5' RACE reads using MiXCR and keeps one entry per CDR3 protein. Among tens of thousands of distinct CDR3 sequences, about 17% were seen once, and the ten largest hold roughly 4.7%. The receptor set was obtained from a human donor in good health.

The rearrangement uses TRBV7-3 and TRBJ2-1; D gene uncertain. Germline V gene sequence: CDR1 SGHTA, CDR2 FQGTGA. This CDR3 comprises 15 residues. Trimming shortened V by 3 bases and J by 2 bases, and 11 bases separated the two germline ends. The CDR3 coding sequence is TGTGCCAGCAGCTTCGGTGGGTCCCCCTACAATGAGCAGTTCTTC. It yields the protein CASSFGGSPYNEQFF.

The chain couples TRBV7-9 to TRBJ2-5, with D possibly being TRBD1 (5 bases). The CDR3 extends over 15 amino acids. V lost 5 bases and J 7 bases, leaving 20 bases between the germline ends. The germline V gene has CDR1 SEHNR and CDR2 FQNEAQ (reference sequence). CDR3 sequence: CASSGLRPGIGTQYF. The CDR3 DNA reads as TGTGCCAGCAGCGGTCTGAGACCAGGGATCGGGACCCAGTACTTC.

This clonotype was seen repeatedly, ten times or more. The chain links TRBV5-1 to TRBJ2-1, with D possibly TRBD2 on 5 matching bases. This CDR3 is built from 13 residues. Germline V gives CDR1 SGHRS, CDR2 YFSETQ. Trimming pared 0 bases from V and 7 bases from J, leaving 8 bases between. The CDR3 spells CASSLAPGNEQFF. Written as DNA, the CDR3 is TGCGCCAGCAGCTTGGCCCCGGGGAATGAGCAGTTCTTC.

The chain is built from TRBV10-3 and TRBJ2-3, with TRBD2 matching over 9 bases. The CDR3 runs 15 residues. The V and J ends lost 4 bases and 4 bases, in that order; junction bases with no gene match: 6. Germline values: CDR1 ENHRY, CDR2 SYGVKD. CDR3 amino acids: CAISGASGISDTQYF. In DNA form, the CDR3 reads TGTGCCATCAGTGGGGCTAGCGGGATCTCAGATACGCAGTATTTT.

In its sample, this clonotype was seen many times. The V call is TRBV5-1, the J call TRBJ2-2, with D uncertain. CDR1 is SGHRS and CDR2 is YFSETQ in the germline V gene. The CDR3 extends over 14 amino acids. V was trimmed by 0 bases and J by 3 bases, leaving 6 bases between them. For the CDR3, the DNA is TGCGCCAGCAGCTTGGACGGATACACCGGGGAGCTGTTTTTT. Translated: CASSLDGYTGELFF.

Concerning this clonotype itself: It may be a read error: a sequence one base away is much more abundant. The chain employs TRBV7-2 and TRBJ2-2; 8 bases match TRBD2. The CDR3 has 15 amino acids. CDR1 is SGHTA and CDR2 is FQGNSA in the germline V gene. The CDR3 reads CANSFGRAGNGELFF. The CDR3 DNA sequence: TGTGCCAACAGCTTCGGGAGGGCTGGAAACGGGGAGCTGTTTTTT.

The table lists this clonotype with a few counts. The chain is built from TRBV10-3 and TRBJ2-4; D not resolved. Germline loops: CDR1 ENHRY, CDR2 SYGVKD. The V end lost 0 bases, the J end lost 0 bases, and 9 bases lay between the germline ends. The CDR3 has 16 amino acids. DNA for the CDR3: TGTGCCATCAGTGAGTCTTCTTCCCGAGCCAAAAACATTCAGTACTTC. The encoded protein is CAISESSSRAKNIQYF.

This clonotype is medium-sized (0.01 to 0.1%) within its sample. The chain joins TRBV4-2 to TRBJ2-7; 9 bases are a match to TRBD1. Germline CDR1 LGHNA, CDR2 YNFKEQ. The V segment lost 0 bases and the J segment 1 base; nucleotides outside the gene matches: 4. The CDR3 spans 16 residues. This chain's CDR3 is CASSQDEGQGSYEQYF. CDR3 in DNA: TGTGCCAGCAGCCAAGACGAGGGACAGGGATCCTACGAGCAGTACTTC.

This chain links TRBV4-3 with TRBJ1-1; TRBD1 is a possible D gene (6 bases). CDR1 LGHNA and CDR2 YSLEER come from the germline V gene. The V gene lost 0 bases and the J gene lost 0 bases, with 17 bases spanning the gap. This CDR3 contains 18 residues. The CDR3 nucleotides are TGCGCCAGCAGCCAAGATCGTAGGAGACAGGCGATGAACACTGAAGCTTTCTTT. This gives the protein CASSQDRRRQAMNTEAFF.

This clonotype was seen repeatedly, ten times or more. The chain employs TRBV11-2 and TRBJ2-5; TRBD2 matches 12 bases. This CDR3 has 16 residues. Germline V gene data show CDR1 as SGHAT and CDR2 as FQNNGV. V gave up 5 bases and J gave up 5 bases; unmatched junction bases: 9. The CDR3 reads CASSPRLAGAQETQYF. The CDR3 DNA is TGTGCCAGCAGCCCCCGACTAGCGGGAGCTCAGGAGACCCAGTACTTC.

The chain recombines TRBV6-6 with TRBJ2-7; a weak D match, TRBD1 (6 bases). With 2 bases removed from V and 3 bases from J, the gap between germline ends came to 14 bases. This CDR3 is 15 amino acids long. Germline CDR1 MNHNY, CDR2 SVGAGI (reference sequence). The CDR3 loop is CASSYPDRANYEQYF. The CDR3 nucleotides are TGTGCCAGCAGTTACCCGGACAGAGCGAACTACGAGCAGTACTTC.

The rearrangement joins TRBV6-4 to TRBJ2-2; tentative D call: TRBD2 (6 bases). Germline CDR1 reads MRHNA; CDR2 reads SNTAGT. V was shortened by 2 bases and J by 2 bases, with 12 bases between the two germline ends. The CDR3 is 16 residues long. The CDR3 here is CASSDGGETNTGELFF. In nucleotides, the CDR3 is TGTGCCAGCAGTGACGGAGGGGAGACTAACACCGGGGAGCTGTTTTTT.

In this sample, this clonotype turned up many times. The chain has TRBV15 and TRBJ2-7, with 7 positions matching TRBD1. V shed 1 base, J shed 0 bases, and the junction held 9 bases outside the gene matches. Germline CDR1 and CDR2: LNHNV and YYDKDF (reference sequence). The CDR3 has 17 residues. The CDR3 nucleotides are TGTGCCACCAGCAGAGCGCCGGGACAGACCGGCTCCTACGAGCAGTACTTC. It codes for CATSRAPGQTGSYEQYF.

The chain has TRBV9 and TRBJ2-7; 9 nucleotides agree with TRBD1. The ends lost 2 bases at V and 3 bases at J; junction bases unmatched: 6. The CDR3 runs to 15 residues. Germline V gene data show CDR1 as SGDLS and CDR2 as YYNGEE. CDR3 sequence (DNA): TGTGCCAGCAGCGTGGAGGGACAGGGAAACTACGAGCAGTACTTC. It encodes CASSVEGQGNYEQYF.

The V gene is TRBV7-2, the J gene TRBJ1-1; D uncertain. Germline-derived CDR1 and CDR2 are SGHTA and FQGNSA. The V and J ends lost 0 bases and 6 bases respectively, with 11 bases between them. This CDR3 is built from 14 residues. The CDR3 sequence is CASSLALGKAEAFF. DNA of the CDR3: TGTGCCAGCAGCTTAGCGCTAGGTAAAGCTGAAGCTTTCTTT. The full variable domain, rest sourced from reference TRBV7-2 and TRBJ1-1, is GAGVSQSPSNKVTEKGKDVELRCDPISGHTALYWYRQSLGQGLEFLIYFQGNSAPDKSGLPSDRFSAERTGGSVSTLTIQRTQQEDSAVYLCASSLALGKAEAFFGQGTRLTVV.